This T cell receptor (beta chain) was profiled in a study of OX40 agonist ivuxolimab in advanced cancers. Study at large: Enrolled patients in dose escalation had cancers that were hepatocellular carcinoma, melanoma, renal cell or head and neck cancer. About 42% of patients had received prior checkpoint inhibitor therapy.

Study outcomes and limitations: At doses 0.1 to 3.0 mg/kg, CD4+ and CD8+ clones expanded.

Comment on this clone: No antigen is known for it.

The CDR3 spans 15 residues. Losses at the gene ends were 8 bases for V and 0 bases for J; bases not matched to a gene: 7. Germline loops: CDR1 SGHRS, CDR2 YFSETQ. Sequencing used immunoSEQ multiplex PCR; TCRdb keeps in-frame clones, though not all of them. This table has about 82,000 clones, over 85% appearing once. The sample in question was CD4+ or CD8+ T cells sorted from blood, obtained in a trial of the OX40 agonist ivuxolimab. This rearrangement joins TRBV5-1 to TRBJ2-2; TRBD2 aligns across 7 bases. This clonotype originated in an adult with an advanced solid tumor such as melanoma, head and neck, liver or kidney cancer. In DNA, the CDR3 is TGCGCCAGTACCTCGGGGGGAGCGAACACCGGGGAGCTGTTTTTT. This codes for CASTSGGANTGELFF.